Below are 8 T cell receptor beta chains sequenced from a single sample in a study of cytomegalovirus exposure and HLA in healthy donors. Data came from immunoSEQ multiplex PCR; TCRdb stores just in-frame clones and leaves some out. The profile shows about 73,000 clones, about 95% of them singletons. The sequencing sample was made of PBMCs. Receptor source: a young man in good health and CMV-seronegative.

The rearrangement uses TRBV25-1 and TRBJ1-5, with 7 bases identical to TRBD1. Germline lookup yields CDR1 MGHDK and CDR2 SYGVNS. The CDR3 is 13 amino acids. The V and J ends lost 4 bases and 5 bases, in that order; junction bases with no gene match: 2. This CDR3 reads CASSVTGYQPQHF. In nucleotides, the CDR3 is TGTGCCAGCAGTGTGACAGGGTATCAGCCCCAGCATTTT.

CDR3 loop: CASSVTGNTEAFF. The CDR3, as DNA: TGTGCCAGCAGCGTGACAGGGAACACTGAAGCTTTCTTT. V and J are TRBV7-9 and TRBJ1-1; tentatively, D is TRBD1 (6 bases). V was shortened by 5 bases and J by 1 base, with 8 bases between the two germline ends. The V gene's germline CDR1 is SEHNR and CDR2 FQNEAQ (reference sequence). The CDR3 runs to 13 residues.

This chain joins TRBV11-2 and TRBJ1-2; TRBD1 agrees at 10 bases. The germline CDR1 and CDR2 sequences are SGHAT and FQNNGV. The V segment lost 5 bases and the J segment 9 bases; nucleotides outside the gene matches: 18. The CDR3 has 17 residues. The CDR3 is CASSAPGQGPLRRSYTF. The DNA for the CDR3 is TGTGCCAGCAGCGCCCCGGGACAGGGGCCACTCCGGAGGAGCTACACCTTC.

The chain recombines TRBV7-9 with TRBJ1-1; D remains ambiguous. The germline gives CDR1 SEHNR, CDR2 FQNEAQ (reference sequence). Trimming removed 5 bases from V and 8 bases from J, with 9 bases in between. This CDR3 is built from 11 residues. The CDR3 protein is CASSTTTEAFF. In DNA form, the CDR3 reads TGTGCCAGCAGCACTACAACAGAAGCTTTCTTT.

CDR3 loop: CASGLVEAPEAFF. The DNA for the CDR3 is TGTGCCAGCGGTCTCGTGGAGGCGCCTGAAGCTTTCTTT. The chain has TRBV7-9 and TRBJ1-1; D unclear. V lost 8 bases and J lost 6, with 16 bases in between. CDR1 and CDR2 from the germline V gene are SEHNR and FQNEAQ (reference sequence). This CDR3 is 13 amino acids long. Full variable domain (outside the CDR3, taken from reference TRBV7-9 and TRBJ1-1): DTGVSQNPRHKITKRGQNVTFRCDPISEHNRLYWYRQTLGQGPEFLTYFQNEAQLEKSRLLSDRFSAERPKGSFSTLEIQRTEQGDSAMYLCASGLVEAPEAFFGQGTRLTVV.

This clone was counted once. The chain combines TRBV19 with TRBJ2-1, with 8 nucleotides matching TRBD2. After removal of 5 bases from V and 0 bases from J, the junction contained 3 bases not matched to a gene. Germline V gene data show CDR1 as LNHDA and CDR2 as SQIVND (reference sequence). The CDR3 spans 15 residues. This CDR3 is CASSVAGSSYNEQFF. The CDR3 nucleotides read TGTGCCAGTAGTGTAGCGGGGTCCTCCTACAATGAGCAGTTCTTC.

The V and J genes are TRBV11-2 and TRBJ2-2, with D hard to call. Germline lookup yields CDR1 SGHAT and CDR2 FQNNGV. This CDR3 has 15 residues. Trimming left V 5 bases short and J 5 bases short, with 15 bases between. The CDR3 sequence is CASSPQTVTTGELFF. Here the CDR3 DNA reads TGTGCCAGCAGCCCCCAAACCGTTACTACCGGGGAGCTGTTTTTT.

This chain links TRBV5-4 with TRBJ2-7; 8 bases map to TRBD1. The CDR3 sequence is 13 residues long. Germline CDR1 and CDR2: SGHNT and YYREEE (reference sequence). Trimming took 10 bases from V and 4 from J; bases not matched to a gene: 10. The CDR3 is CAGRQGMVYEQYF. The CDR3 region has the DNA TGTGCCGGACGACAGGGGATGGTGTACGAGCAGTACTTC.